Reported below is one T cell receptor (beta chain). As yet, its antigen is unknown. This sample was included in a study of T cell responses to AZD1222 COVID-19 vaccine. Whole-study results and caveats: Donors skewed white British and female; clonal diversity was possibly underestimated. Every sample of the repertoires postdated the peak T cell response.

The repertoire was sequenced with immunoSEQ multiplex PCR; TCRdb's copy has only in-frame clones and lacks some. The data hold under 150,000 clones, with about nine tenths observed a single time. The sequence came from an adult in good health. The specimen comprised peripheral blood, sampled on day 0 of AZD1222 vaccination.

CDR3 bases: TGTGCCAGCAGCCTTACACTTGGTGGCTACACCTTC. This gives the protein CASSLTLGGYTF. The chain is built from TRBV5-6 and TRBJ1-2; D unclear. CDR3 length: 12 residues. The germline V gene has CDR1 SGHDT and CDR2 YYEEEE. V was shortened by 4 bases and J by 7 bases, with 11 bases between the two germline ends.